This T cell receptor beta chain is drawn from a study of T cell repertoires in cytomegalovirus infection. For the study at large: Carrying CMV and the relevant HLA type showed in public TCR beta signatures. Regarding the study as a whole: CMV carriers having the relevant HLA were flagged by cumulative public TCR beta family frequency. What dominated the ex vivo response were HLA-C-restricted CMV-specific TCR beta clonotypes.

One entry per CDR3 protein, called by TCRdb with MiXCR from the reads. The table records under 350,000 distinct CDR3 sequences, around 9.6% of them present only once. The length of the CDR3 is 14 residues. V lost 5 bases and J lost 1; bases outside the gene matches: 3. Germline CDR1 SEHNR, CDR2 FQNEAQ (reference sequence). The sample holds a few counts of this clonotype. Its matching antigen is unknown. The V gene is TRBV7-9, the J gene TRBJ2-5; 8 bases agree with TRBD1. The receptor comes from a human donor in good health (CMV status not recorded). Some clones in this sample may be carry-over from other donors' samples. Specimen: PBMCs. The CDR3 protein is CASSIDRGQETQYF. The DNA of the CDR3 is TGTGCCAGCAGCATCGACAGGGGCCAAGAGACCCAGTACTTC.